One T cell receptor (beta chain) is described in this entry. Its matching antigen is unknown. The method was immunoSEQ multiplex PCR; TCRdb's version includes in-frame clones alone and lacks a portion of them. This sample has some 21,000 clones, with around 83% found just once. This sample is drawn from a study of PD-1 blockade in classical Hodgkin lymphoma. Points from the study as a whole: According to reports, newly diagnosed patients had lower baseline TCR diversity than healthy donors, and relapsed/refractory patients had lower baseline TCR diversity still.

Time point defined: newly diagnosed, previously untreated cHL patient sample. Magnetic negative selection was used to purify CD4+ T cells from thawed PBMCs. The TCR comes from a human donor with classical Hodgkin lymphoma. Sequences were obtained from CD4+ T cells from blood.

The CDR3 protein is CASSDPTYEQYF. The DNA for the CDR3 is TGTGCCAGCAGTGATCCGACCTACGAGCAGTACTTC. The V and J genes are TRBV25-1 and TRBJ2-5; unclear D gene. The J call may not be correct, given that the DNA end is closer to TRBJ2-7. The germline gives CDR1 MGHDK, CDR2 SYGVNS. CDR3 length equals 12 residues.